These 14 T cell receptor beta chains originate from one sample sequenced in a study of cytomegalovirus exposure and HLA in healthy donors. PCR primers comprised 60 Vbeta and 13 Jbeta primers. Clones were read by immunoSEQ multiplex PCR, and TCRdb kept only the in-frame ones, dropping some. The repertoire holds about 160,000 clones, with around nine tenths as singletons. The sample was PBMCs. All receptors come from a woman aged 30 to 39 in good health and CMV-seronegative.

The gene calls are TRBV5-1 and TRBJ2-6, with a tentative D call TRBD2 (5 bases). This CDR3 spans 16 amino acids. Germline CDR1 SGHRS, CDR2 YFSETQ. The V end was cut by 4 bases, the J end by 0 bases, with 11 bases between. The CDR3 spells CASSIGLSSGANVLTF. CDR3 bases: TGCGCCAGCAGCATCGGACTTTCCTCTGGGGCCAACGTCCTGACTTTC.

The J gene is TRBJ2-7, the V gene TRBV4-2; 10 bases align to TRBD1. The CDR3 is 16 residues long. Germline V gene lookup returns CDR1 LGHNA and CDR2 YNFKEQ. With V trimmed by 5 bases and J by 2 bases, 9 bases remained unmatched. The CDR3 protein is CASSSDRGLNPYEQYF. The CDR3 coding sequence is TGTGCCAGCAGCTCCGACAGGGGGCTAAACCCCTACGAGCAGTACTTC.

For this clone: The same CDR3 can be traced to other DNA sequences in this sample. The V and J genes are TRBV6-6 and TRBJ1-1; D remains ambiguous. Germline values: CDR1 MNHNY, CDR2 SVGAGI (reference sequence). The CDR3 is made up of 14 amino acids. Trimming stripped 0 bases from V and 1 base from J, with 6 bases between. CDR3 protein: CASSYSGRNTEAFF. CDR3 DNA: TGTGCCAGCAGTTACTCGGGCAGGAACACTGAAGCTTTCTTT.

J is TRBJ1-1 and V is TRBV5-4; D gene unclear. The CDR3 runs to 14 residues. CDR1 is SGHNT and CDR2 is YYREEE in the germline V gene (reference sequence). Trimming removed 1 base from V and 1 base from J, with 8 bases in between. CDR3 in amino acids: CASSLFPGNTEAFF. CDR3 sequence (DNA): TGTGCCAGCAGCTTGTTCCCGGGGAACACTGAAGCTTTCTTT.

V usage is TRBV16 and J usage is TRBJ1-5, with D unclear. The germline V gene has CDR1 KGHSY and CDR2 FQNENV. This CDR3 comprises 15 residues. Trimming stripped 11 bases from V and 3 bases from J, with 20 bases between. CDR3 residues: CASSNLGSANQPQHF. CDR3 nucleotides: TGTGCCTCCAGCAATTTGGGCAGTGCCAATCAGCCCCAGCATTTT.

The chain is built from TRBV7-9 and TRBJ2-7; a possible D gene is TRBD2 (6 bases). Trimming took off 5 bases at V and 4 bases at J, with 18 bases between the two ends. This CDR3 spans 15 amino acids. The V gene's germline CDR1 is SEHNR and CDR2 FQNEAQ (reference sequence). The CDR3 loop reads CASSPTGVNLYEQYF. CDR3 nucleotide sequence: TGTGCCAGCAGCCCCACGGGGGTTAATCTTTACGAGCAGTACTTC. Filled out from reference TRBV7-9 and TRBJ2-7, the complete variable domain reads DTGVSQNPRHKITKRGQNVTFRCDPISEHNRLYWYRQTLGQGPEFLTYFQNEAQLEKSRLLSDRFSAERPKGSFSTLEIQRTEQGDSAMYLCASSPTGVNLYEQYFGPGTRLTVT.

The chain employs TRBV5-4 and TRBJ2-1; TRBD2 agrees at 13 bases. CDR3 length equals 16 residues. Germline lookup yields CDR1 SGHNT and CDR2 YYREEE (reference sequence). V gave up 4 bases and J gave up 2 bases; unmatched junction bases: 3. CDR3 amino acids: CASSAGTSGAYNEQFF. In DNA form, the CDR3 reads TGTGCCAGCAGCGCCGGGACTAGCGGGGCCTACAATGAGCAGTTCTTC.

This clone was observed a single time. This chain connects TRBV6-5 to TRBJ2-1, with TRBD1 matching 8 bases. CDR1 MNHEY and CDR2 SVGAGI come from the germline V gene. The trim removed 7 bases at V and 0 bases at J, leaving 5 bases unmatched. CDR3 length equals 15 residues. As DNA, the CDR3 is TGTGCCAGCAAAACAACAGGGGGCTCCTACAATGAGCAGTTCTTC. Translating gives CASKTTGGSYNEQFF.

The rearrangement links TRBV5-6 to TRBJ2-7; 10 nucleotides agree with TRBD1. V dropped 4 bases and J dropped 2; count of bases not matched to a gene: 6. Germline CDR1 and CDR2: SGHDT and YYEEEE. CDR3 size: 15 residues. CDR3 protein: CASSQWTGGTYEQYF. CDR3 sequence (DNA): TGTGCCAGCAGCCAATGGACAGGGGGTACCTACGAGCAGTACTTC. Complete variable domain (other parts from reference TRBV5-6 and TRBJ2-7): DAGVTQSPTHLIKTRGQQVTLRCSPKSGHDTVSWYQQALGQGPQFIFQYYEEEERQRGNFPDRFSGHQFPNYSSELNVNALLLGDSALYLCASSQWTGGTYEQYFGPGTRLTVT.

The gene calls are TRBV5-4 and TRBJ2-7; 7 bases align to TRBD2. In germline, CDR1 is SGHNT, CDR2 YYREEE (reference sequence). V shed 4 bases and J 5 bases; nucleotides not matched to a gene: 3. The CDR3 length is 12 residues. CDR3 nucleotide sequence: TGTGCCAGCAGCCCCGGACTAGACGAGCAGTACTTC. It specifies CASSPGLDEQYF.

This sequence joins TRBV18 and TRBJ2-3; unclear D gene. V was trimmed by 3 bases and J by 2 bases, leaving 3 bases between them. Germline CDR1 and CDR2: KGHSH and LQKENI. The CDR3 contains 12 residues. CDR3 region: CASSPNTDTQYF. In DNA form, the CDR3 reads TGTGCCAGCTCACCCAACACAGATACGCAGTATTTT.

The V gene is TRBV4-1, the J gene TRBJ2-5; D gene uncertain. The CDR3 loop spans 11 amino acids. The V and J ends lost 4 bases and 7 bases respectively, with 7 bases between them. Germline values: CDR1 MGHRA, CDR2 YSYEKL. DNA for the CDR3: TGCGCCAGCAGCCGAGATAGGACCCAGTACTTC. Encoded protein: CASSRDRTQYF.

In nucleotides, the CDR3 is TGTGCCAGCAGTTTATCTCGGACTAGCGGGTATTTGTCCTACAATGAGCAGTTCTTC. Protein: CASSLSRTSGYLSYNEQFF. The chain links TRBV27 to TRBJ2-1; 11 bases match TRBD2. Germline CDR1 MNHEY, CDR2 SMNVEV (reference sequence). Germline trimming cut 0 bases from V and 1 base from J; bases unmatched to any gene: 8. The CDR3 consists of 19 residues.

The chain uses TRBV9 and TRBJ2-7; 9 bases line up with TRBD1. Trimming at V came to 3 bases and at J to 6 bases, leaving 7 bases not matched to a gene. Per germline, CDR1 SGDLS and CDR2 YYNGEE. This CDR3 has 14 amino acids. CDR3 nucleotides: TGTGCCAGCAGCGCCGGGACAGGGTGGGGCGAGCAGTACTTC. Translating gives CASSAGTGWGEQYF.